The 23 T cell receptor beta chains below all came from one sample that was sequenced in a study of blood T cell repertoires in COVID-19. The table came from immunoSEQ multiplex PCR; TCRdb's copy has only in-frame clones and leaves some out. The sample shows about 280,000 clones, roughly 86% of them seen only once. Material for sequencing was peripheral blood. The receptors shown here come from a man between 18 and 29 years old with active or convalescent COVID-19.

The chain carries TRBV4-1 and TRBJ1-4, with D perhaps TRBD1 (5 bases). Germline CDR1 MGHRA, CDR2 YSYEKL. The CDR3 is made up of 14 amino acids. With 4 bases removed from V and 8 bases from J, the gap between germline ends came to 14 bases. The CDR3, as DNA: TGCGCCAGCAGCCGTCCCGACAGCAGGGAAAAACTGTTTTTT. It is translated as CASSRPDSREKLFF.

The chain employs TRBV24-1 and TRBJ2-1; TRBD2 might be the D (6 bases). The germline gives CDR1 KGHDR, CDR2 SFDVKD. With 1 base removed from V and 8 bases from J, the gap between germline ends came to 8 bases. This CDR3 is built from 13 residues. In nucleotides, the CDR3 is TGTGCCACCAGTGATTTTTCTAGCGATGAGCAGTTCTTC. Residues: CATSDFSSDEQFF.

This clone was recorded once. The V call is TRBV5-5, the J call TRBJ1-4, with 8 nucleotides matching TRBD1. The CDR3 extends over 13 amino acids. V gave up 4 bases and J gave up 13 bases; unmatched junction bases: 9. Germline CDR1 SGHKS, CDR2 YYEKEE (reference sequence). This CDR3 is CASSPGQGTRLFF. For the CDR3, the DNA is TGTGCCAGCAGCCCTGGACAGGGAACGAGACTGTTTTTT. Based on the CDR3 plus reference TRBV5-5 and TRBJ1-4, the full variable domain is DAGVTQSPTHLIKTRGQQVTLRCSPISGHKSVSWYQQVLGQGPQFIFQYYEKEERGRGNFPDRFSARQFPNYSSELNVNALLLGDSALYLCASSPGQGTRLFFGSGTQLSVL.

The V gene is TRBV10-3, the J gene TRBJ1-4; D is perhaps TRBD1 (6 bases). In germline, CDR1 is ENHRY, CDR2 SYGVKD. This CDR3 is built from 20 residues. Trimming pared 0 bases from V and 6 bases from J, leaving 26 bases between. This CDR3 is CAISESTPGNRERSDEKLFF. The DNA of the CDR3 is TGTGCCATCAGTGAGTCGACACCGGGGAACAGGGAAAGAAGCGATGAAAAACTGTTTTTT.

This CDR3 is CASSSGTSGGVGEQFF. For the CDR3, the DNA is TGCGCCAGCAGCTCGGGGACTAGCGGGGGAGTAGGTGAGCAGTTCTTC. The chain recombines TRBV5-1 with TRBJ2-1; 14 bases are shared with TRBD2. V shed 3 bases, J shed 9 bases, and the junction held 8 bases outside the gene matches. The germline V gene has CDR1 SGHRS and CDR2 YFSETQ. The CDR3 is 16 amino acids. Full variable domain (missing parts from reference TRBV5-1 and TRBJ2-1): KAGVTQTPRYLIKTRGQQVTLSCSPISGHRSVSWYQQTPGQGLQFLFEYFSETQRNKGNFPGRFSGRQFSNSRSEMNVSTLELGDSALYLCASSSGTSGGVGEQFFGPGTRLTVL.

The genes are TRBV23-1 and TRBJ2-5; 8 bases map to TRBD1. TRBV23-1 is treated as an ORF (open reading frame) with a function not yet certain. The CDR3 runs to 17 residues. The J segment lost 5 bases and the V segment lost 3 bases, leaving 14 bases of the junction unmatched. CDR3 sequence reads: CASSHPPDRVKEETQYF. CDR3 DNA sequence: TGCGCCAGCAGTCATCCACCGGACAGGGTGAAAGAGGAGACCCAGTACTTC.

The chain employs TRBV5-6 and TRBJ1-1; D is undetermined. This CDR3 has 15 residues. The germline V gene encodes CDR1 SGHDT and CDR2 YYEEEE. V was clipped by 0 bases and J by 5 bases, with 14 bases between them. The CDR3 region has the DNA TGTGCCAGCAGCTTGGTCACGGGAAGAAGGACTGAAGCTTTCTTT. This codes for CASSLVTGRRTEAFF.

The gene calls are TRBV5-1 and TRBJ2-3; TRBD2 aligns across 10 bases. The V segment lost 0 bases and the J segment 2 bases; nucleotides outside the gene matches: 3. Germline lookup yields CDR1 SGHRS and CDR2 YFSETQ. The CDR3 length is 16 residues. The CDR3 bases are TGCGCCAGCAGCTTGGGGACTAGCGGATTCACAGATACGCAGTATTTT. Its translation is CASSLGTSGFTDTQYF.

The CDR3 DNA reads as TGTGCCAGCAGTGACCGGGGTGACCGGGGGAGCCAGTACTTC. Encoded protein: CASSDRGDRGSQYF. This chain uses TRBV6-1 with TRBJ2-5; D may be TRBD2 (6 bases). The germline V gene has CDR1 MNHNS and CDR2 SASEGT. This CDR3 is 14 amino acids long. The V end lost 3 bases, the J end lost 10 bases, and 18 bases lay between the germline ends.

The chain recombines TRBV18 with TRBJ2-3; D gene ambiguous. V was cut by 3 bases and J by 1 base, with 8 bases left in between. The CDR3 runs 14 residues. Per the germline V gene, CDR1 is KGHSH and CDR2 is LQKENI. The CDR3 DNA is TGTGCCAGCTCACCCCCTTCCGGCACAGATACGCAGTATTTT. The encoded protein is CASSPPSGTDTQYF.

This chain connects TRBV4-1 to TRBJ1-1; D is unclear. Germline CDR1 and CDR2: MGHRA and YSYEKL. Trimming pared 0 bases from V and 1 base from J, leaving 9 bases between. CDR3 size: 15 residues. CDR3 protein: CASSQDLGRNTEAFF. The DNA for the CDR3 is TGCGCCAGCAGCCAAGATTTGGGGAGGAACACTGAAGCTTTCTTT.

The chain carries TRBV3-1 (or the pseudogene TRBV3-2) and TRBJ2-3; D is perhaps TRBD2 (5 bases). Germline V lookup: CDR1 LGHDT, CDR2 YNNKEL (reference sequence). Deletions cut 4 bases from V and 5 bases from J, with 13 bases between. The CDR3 is 14 residues long. The chain's CDR3 is CASSPGLWGDTQYF. For the CDR3, the DNA is TGTGCCAGCAGCCCCGGACTCTGGGGAGATACGCAGTATTTT.

This chain connects TRBV6-2 or TRBV6-3 to TRBJ2-3; 10 bases fit TRBD2. From germline, CDR1 is MNHEY and CDR2 SVGEGT. This CDR3 is 16 amino acids long. J gave up 3 bases and V 4 bases, and 7 bases lay outside the gene matches. CDR3 DNA sequence: TGTGCCAGCAGTTCAAGCGGGGGGGCCATAACAGATACGCAGTATTTT. Its translation: CASSSSGGAITDTQYF.

This rearrangement joins TRBV7-9 to TRBJ1-5; the match to TRBD1 covers 8 bases. The CDR3 spans 14 residues. CDR1 is SEHNR and CDR2 is FQNEAQ in the germline V gene (reference sequence). V gave up 2 bases and J gave up 7 bases; unmatched junction bases: 4. In DNA form, the CDR3 reads TGTGCCAGCAGCTTAACAGGGGGTCCACAGCCCCAGCATTTT. Amino acids: CASSLTGGPQPQHF.

This clone was counted once. The chain employs TRBV24-1 and TRBJ1-4, with 7 bases aligning to TRBD1. CDR1 KGHDR and CDR2 SFDVKD come from the germline V gene. There are 17 residues in the CDR3. Unmatched junction bases numbered 13, after V lost 2 bases and J lost 8 bases. The CDR3 reads CATSDYQVRGGGEKLFF. CDR3 sequence (DNA): TGTGCCACCAGTGATTATCAGGTGAGAGGGGGCGGAGAAAAACTGTTTTTT.

For the CDR3, the DNA is TGCGCCAGCAGTCAATCGTGGACAGGGGCCACTGAAGCTTTCTTT. This translates into CASSQSWTGATEAFF. The chain joins TRBV23-1 to TRBJ1-1; 9 bases line up with TRBD1. TRBV23-1 is labeled an ORF, and its function is uncertain. The junction had 3 bases not matched to a gene; V was cut back by 0 bases and J by 4 bases. This CDR3 contains 15 residues.

V and J are TRBV6-6 and TRBJ2-2; TRBD2 agrees at 7 bases. The CDR3 sequence is 17 residues long. CDR1 and CDR2 from the germline V gene are MNHNY and SVGAGI (reference sequence). With V trimmed by 5 bases and J by 0 bases, 9 bases remained unmatched. CDR3 bases: TGTGCCAGCAGTCAGCCATCCGGACTAGCGAACACCGGGGAGCTGTTTTTT. Its translation: CASSQPSGLANTGELFF.

In nucleotides, the CDR3 is TGTGCCAGCAGCTTGGCCGTAATGAACACTGAAGCTTTCTTT. Translation: CASSLAVMNTEAFF. The chain employs TRBV5-6 and TRBJ1-1; D is ambiguous. CDR3 size: 14 residues. Trimming took off 0 bases at V and 0 bases at J, with 6 bases between the two ends. Germline loops: CDR1 SGHDT, CDR2 YYEEEE.

This clone appeared once. The V and J genes are TRBV3-1 (or the pseudogene TRBV3-2) and TRBJ1-4; D unresolved. CDR1 is LGHDT, CDR2 YNNKEL, per germline (reference sequence). This CDR3 comprises 18 residues. Trimming took off 7 bases at V and 0 bases at J, with 21 bases between the two ends. CDR3 coding DNA: TGTGCCAGCAAGCCAAGAAGCCAACACTATACAACTAATGAAAAACTGTTTTTT. It yields the protein CASKPRSQHYTTNEKLFF.

This chain uses TRBV7-9 with TRBJ1-4; 10 nucleotides align to TRBD1. V trimming: 5 bases; J trimming: 0 bases; junction bases outside the gene matches: 3. There are 16 residues in the CDR3. Germline CDR1 and CDR2: SEHNR and FQNEAQ (reference sequence). DNA for the CDR3: TGTGCCAGCAGCAGAGGGACAGGGGCAACTAATGAAAAACTGTTTTTT. Translated: CASSRGTGATNEKLFF.

The V call is TRBV5-5, the J call TRBJ2-7; 7 nucleotides line up with TRBD2. Looked up from germline, CDR1 is SGHKS and CDR2 is YYEKEE (reference sequence). The CDR3 spans 12 residues. V was pared by 5 bases and J by 7 bases, with 6 bases of the junction left unmatched. As DNA, the CDR3 is TGTGCCAGCAGTTTTACTAGCGAGGAGCAGTACTTC. This translates into CASSFTSEEQYF.

In DNA form, the CDR3 reads TGCGCCAGCAGCGGGGCAGCACCAGATATCACAGATACGCAGTATTTT. Translation: CASSGAAPDITDTQYF. This chain links TRBV5-1 with TRBJ2-3; maybe TRBD1 (5 bases). V was shortened by 4 bases and J by 2 bases, with 17 bases between the two germline ends. The CDR3 has 16 residues. Germline CDR1 and CDR2: SGHRS and YFSETQ.

This clone has a single count. J is TRBJ1-5 and V is TRBV23-1, with a possible D match to TRBD1 (5 bases). TRBV23-1 is assigned to the ORF class and has an uncertain function. This CDR3 has 20 amino acids. Trimming took 0 bases from V and 0 from J, leaving 21 bases between them. CDR3 nucleotide sequence: TGCGCCAGCAGTCAATCGGCAGGGACTACGCCGAAGAATAGCAATCAGCCCCAGCATTTT. It translates to CASSQSAGTTPKNSNQPQHF.